Reported below is one TCR beta chain. The antigen it recognizes is unknown. No base quality information exists; no much larger clone differs at one position. The entry originates in a study of graft-versus-host responses after intestinal transplantation (dated by TCRdb to the early 2020s). Looking at the study overall: The transplants that recipients got were multivisceral, liver-intestinal, or isolated intestinal. Alloreactive clones were identified by sequencing pre-transplant mixed lymphocyte reaction products and comparing them with unstimulated pre-transplant donor and recipient T cells. After intestinal transplantation, graft-versus-host and host-versus-graft alloreactive T cell clones were followed in the graft, circulation and bone marrow using bulk TCR-beta CDR3 sequencing. Samples from a few later patients were sequenced in-house on an Illumina MiSeq with MiXCR processing rather than by the commercial service. A peak of at least 4% donor T cells among recipient peripheral blood mononuclear cells was the definition used for donor T cell macrochimerism. The cohort enrolled about two dozen intestinal transplant recipients, one of whom was a retransplant, and a few patients without pretransplant specimens were excluded. Every recipient was given anti-thymocyte globulin induction, followed by around three years of maintenance tacrolimus and steroids.

The CDR3 runs 17 amino acids, cysteine and phenylalanine included. Only the CDR3 portion is preserved as DNA: 51 bases, with reading frame beginning at the first base. Ends trimmed: V by 0 bases, J by 5 bases; bases unmatched to a gene: 8. Reading the germline V gene gives CDR1 SGDLS and CDR2 YYNGEE. Libraries were made using the immunoSEQ multiplex PCR assay. For most patients, genomic DNA was isolated with the Qiagen DNeasy Blood and Tissue Kit and sent frozen to Adaptive Biotechnologies for TCR sequencing. For most patients, genomic DNA was subjected to high-throughput TCR-beta CDR3 sequencing by Adaptive Biotechnologies. The study's own analysis went as follows. TCR sequencing data for around 20 patients were retrieved from Adaptive's ImmunoSEQ software; a few other patients were processed with MiXCR and VDJtools. CD4 versus CD8 sorting errors were corrected by removing sequences found in both subsets at a frequency ratio below 5:1. Because the origin of CDR3 nucleotide sequences shared between donor and recipient could not be assigned, those sequences were removed. To count as alloreactive, a clone needed at least 2-fold expansion over unstimulated cells and a minimum CFSE-low frequency of 0.002% (template counts) or 0.001% (read counts). Mappable clones were those detected in sequenced pre-transplant spleen, lymph node, or MLR CFSE-low populations of the donor or recipient. The cumulative frequency of alloreactive clones was calculated as a percentage of all sequences, weighted by copy number. TCRdb mirrors the immuneACCESS table, restricted to in-frame sequences. Some clones are absent from its copies; in checked studies, under half trace to an unresolved V gene, and the reason for the others is unknown. Clone size and the V and J calls come from that table; the DNA yielded D and trimming. For this sample the table gives approximately 89,000 clones, of which approximately 90% were detected only once. The leading ten clones occupy approximately 0.17% of the sample.

The sample's time point label, in plain terms: cells obtained before transplantation from donor or recipient. CD3+CD4+ and CD3+CD8+ populations were FACS-sorted from unstimulated pre-transplant donor and recipient cells taken from spleen or lymph nodes. General study outcomes and caveats: GvH clones were found in recipient bone marrow, and some of the GvH clones appeared earlier in ileal mucosa or blood, which is consistent with an intestinal mucosal origin. In patients with donor T cell macrochimerism, the allografts had high GvH to HvG T cell clonal ratios. Early after transplant, peak levels of circulating GvH clones were associated with declines in HvG clones. The relatively low number and heterogeneity of intestinal transplant patients limited the conclusions.

The sequenced sample was unstimulated CD4+ T cells sorted from spleen or lymph node cells, obtained before intestinal transplant. This chain is built from TRBV9 and TRBJ2-5; 12 bases in the junction line up with TRBD2. The origin of this receptor is a human donor who received an intestinal transplant. The nucleotide sequence reads as follows: TGTGCCAGCAGCGTAGCCCCACTAGCGGGGGGACGGGAGACCCAGTACTTC. Its coded protein is CASSVAPLAGGRETQYF. Here the CDR3 is joined to the reference TRBV9 and TRBJ2-5 genes, and the full variable domain is: DSGVTQTPKHLITATGQRVTLRCSPRSGDLSVYWYQQSLDQGLQFLIQYYNGEERAKGNILERFSAQQFPDLHSELNLSSLELGDSALYFCASSVAPLAGGRETQYFGPGTRLLVL.